The 30 T cell receptor beta chains listed next were all sequenced from one sample in a study of blood T cell repertoires in COVID-19. Assay: immunoSEQ multiplex PCR; the TCRdb copy retains only in-frame clones and omits some. The sample has 120,000 or so clones, 79% seen once; the top ten hold about 40%. The specimen sequenced was peripheral blood. The source of these receptors is a man aged 35-49 years with active or convalescent COVID-19.

This chain links TRBV30 with TRBJ2-4, with 8 bases identical to TRBD2. The germline CDR1 and CDR2 sequences are GTSNPN and SVGIG (reference sequence). J was trimmed by 9 bases and V by 4 bases; bases with no gene match: 17. There are 16 residues in the CDR3. The CDR3 nucleotides read TGTGCCTGGACCAAGGCAGGGGCGGGAGGACGTGGCATTCAGTACTTC. Amino acid sequence: CAWTKAGAGGRGIQYF.

This clone appeared a single time. The chain links TRBV27 to TRBJ1-4, with D tentatively TRBD1 (6 bases). Per the germline V gene, CDR1 is MNHEY and CDR2 is SMNVEV (reference sequence). Trimming stripped 6 bases from V and 4 bases from J, with 15 bases between. The CDR3 spans 15 residues. The CDR3 reads CASSPMDSLNEKLFF. For the CDR3, the DNA is TGTGCCAGCAGCCCCATGGACAGTCTTAATGAAAAACTGTTTTTT.

This chain connects TRBV5-4 to TRBJ1-2; 8 bases agree with TRBD1. Germline V gene sequence: CDR1 SGHNT, CDR2 YYREEE (reference sequence). The CDR3 consists of 14 residues. V trimming: 0 bases; J trimming: 4 bases; junction bases outside the gene matches: 2. The CDR3 DNA reads TGTGCCAGCAGCTTGGTCGGGACAGGCTATGGCTACACCTTC. Residues: CASSLVGTGYGYTF.

V usage is TRBV13 and J usage is TRBJ1-4; D not certain. CDR1 is PRHDT, CDR2 FYEKMQ, per germline (reference sequence). This CDR3 has 13 amino acids. Trimming left V 1 base short and J 10 bases short, with 10 bases between. CDR3 nucleotide sequence: TGTGCCAGCAGCTTAGAGGCAGGAGGAAAACTGTTTTTT. It codes for CASSLEAGGKLFF.

The chain joins TRBV7-6 to TRBJ2-7; 11 bases map to TRBD1. The CDR3 runs 13 residues. The V gene end was trimmed by 4 bases and the J gene end by 5 bases; junction bases not matched to a gene: 1. Germline assignment: CDR1 SGHVS and CDR2 FNYEAQ. The CDR3 nucleotides are TGTGCCAGCAGCTGGACAGGGGGCGACGAGCAGTACTTC. This encodes CASSWTGGDEQYF.

V gene TRBV19 combines with J gene TRBJ1-2; D unresolved. Germline CDR1 reads LNHDA; CDR2 reads SQIVND (reference sequence). CDR3 size: 11 residues. The germline V and J ends were trimmed by 5 bases and 4 bases, with 5 bases remaining between them. CDR3 sequence reads: CASSGSYGYTF. DNA of the CDR3: TGTGCCAGTAGTGGCAGCTATGGCTACACCTTC. Complete variable domain (other parts from reference TRBV19 and TRBJ1-2): DGGITQSPKYLFRKEGQNVTLSCEQNLNHDAMYWYRQDPGQGLRLIYYSQIVNDFQKGDIAEGYSVSREKKESFPLTVTSAQKNPTAFYLCASSGSYGYTFGSGTRLTVV.

The chain employs TRBV27 and TRBJ2-5, with no clear D. The CDR3 consists of 14 residues. Between the trimmed V and J ends, which lost 1 base and 3 bases, there was a span of 9 bases. The germline CDR1 and CDR2 sequences are MNHEY and SMNVEV (reference sequence). Here the CDR3 DNA reads TGTGCCAGCAGTTTATATTTCAGAAAAGAGACCCAGTACTTC. Amino acid sequence: CASSLYFRKETQYF.

This clone was counted only a few times. The gene calls are TRBV9 and TRBJ2-7; 10 positions match TRBD1. The CDR3 consists of 16 residues. With 0 bases clipped from V and 5 bases from J, the junction kept 8 bases outside the gene matches. Germline V gene lookup returns CDR1 SGDLS and CDR2 YYNGEE. In DNA form, the CDR3 reads TGTGCCAGCAGCGTAGTTGGACAGGGGGAAATCGACGAGCAGTACTTC. It encodes CASSVVGQGEIDEQYF.

This clone was counted many times. The chain is built from TRBV6-2 or TRBV6-3 and TRBJ2-3; 7 bases are shared with TRBD1. The J segment lost 3 bases and the V segment lost 6 bases, leaving 9 bases of the junction unmatched. CDR1 MNHEY and CDR2 SVGEGT come from the germline V gene. This CDR3 has 15 residues. The CDR3 coding sequence is TGTGCCAGCAGCGCACTGACAGGGCAGACAGATACGCAGTATTTT. It specifies CASSALTGQTDTQYF.

The rearrangement uses TRBV5-1 and TRBJ2-5, with 14 bases aligning to TRBD2. Per the germline V gene, CDR1 is SGHRS and CDR2 is YFSETQ. CDR3 length: 17 amino acids. V gave up 4 bases and J gave up 7 bases; unmatched junction bases: 12. CDR3 loop: CASSLGTSGSGYGTQYF. The CDR3 nucleotides read TGCGCCAGCAGCCTGGGGACTAGCGGGAGTGGATATGGGACCCAGTACTTC. The complete variable domain, with remaining parts taken from reference TRBV5-1 and TRBJ2-5, reads KAGVTQTPRYLIKTRGQQVTLSCSPISGHRSVSWYQQTPGQGLQFLFEYFSETQRNKGNFPGRFSGRQFSNSRSEMNVSTLELGDSALYLCASSLGTSGSGYGTQYFGPGTRLLVL.

The chain joins TRBV27 to TRBJ2-7; no clear D. CDR3 length equals 11 residues. Germline values: CDR1 MNHEY, CDR2 SMNVEV (reference sequence). Deletions cut 6 bases from V and 4 bases from J, with 7 bases between. The CDR3 bases are TGTGCCAGCAGCCCAGGTTACGAGCAGTACTTC. Protein: CASSPGYEQYF.

The chain carries TRBV4-1 and TRBJ1-1; no firm D call. Trimming took off 2 bases at V and 8 bases at J, with 6 bases between the two ends. In germline, CDR1 is MGHRA, CDR2 YSYEKL. CDR3 length: 11 residues. DNA for the CDR3: TGCGCCAGCAGCCAAACAGCAGAAGCTTTCTTT. It specifies CASSQTAEAFF.

The V call is TRBV10-3, the J call TRBJ1-1, with 8 bases matching TRBD1. The germline V gene encodes CDR1 ENHRY and CDR2 SYGVKD. V dropped 7 bases and J dropped 7; count of bases not matched to a gene: 8. The CDR3 spans 13 residues. CDR3 region: CAITQGAFGEAFF. CDR3 nucleotide sequence: TGTGCCATCACTCAGGGGGCCTTTGGTGAAGCTTTCTTT.

The chain has TRBV30 and TRBJ1-5, with no clear D. Germline CDR1 and CDR2: GTSNPN and SVGIG (reference sequence). This CDR3 spans 14 amino acids. The V end lost 3 bases, the J end lost 6 bases, and 15 bases lay between the germline ends. Written as DNA, the CDR3 is TGTGCCTGGAGCCCCGGCGGAGGCACTCAGCCCCAGCATTTT. It is translated as CAWSPGGGTQPQHF.

The J gene is TRBJ2-3, the V gene TRBV3-1 (or the pseudogene TRBV3-2), with 7 bases lining up with TRBD1. The V and J ends lost 2 bases and 2 bases, in that order; junction bases with no gene match: 16. From germline, CDR1 is LGHDT and CDR2 YNNKEL (reference sequence). The CDR3 spans 19 residues. Here the CDR3 reads CASSQHPTGTVDPTDTQYF. CDR3 nucleotides: TGTGCCAGCAGCCAACACCCCACCGGGACAGTGGATCCCACAGATACGCAGTATTTT.

This chain connects TRBV13 to TRBJ1-4; D perhaps matches TRBD1 (6 bases). The ends were cut back, 2 bases at V and 7 bases at J, with 11 bases in the middle. CDR1 and CDR2 (germline): PRHDT, FYEKMQ (reference sequence). The CDR3 has 14 amino acids. CDR3 amino acids: CASSLRTVGEKLFF. The CDR3 DNA reads TGTGCCAGCAGCTTACGGACAGTTGGTGAAAAACTGTTTTTT.

This clone appeared a few times. The gene calls are TRBV7-9 and TRBJ1-5, with D perhaps TRBD1 (5 bases). The CDR3 totals 15 residues. Deletions cut 1 base from V and 5 bases from J, with 12 bases between. Germline CDR1 and CDR2: SEHNR and FQNEAQ (reference sequence). In DNA, the CDR3 is TGTGCCAGCAGCTTAGGGACGGGGGGACATCAGCCCCAGCATTTT. This translates into CASSLGTGGHQPQHF.

V and J are TRBV30 and TRBJ1-6; tentative D call: TRBD1 (5 bases). CDR1 is GTSNPN and CDR2 is SVGIG in the germline V gene (reference sequence). V was shortened by 3 bases and J by 8 bases, with 11 bases between the two germline ends. The CDR3 spans 13 residues. CDR3 residues: CAWRTASDSPLHF. The CDR3, as DNA: TGTGCCTGGAGGACAGCAAGCGATTCACCCCTCCACTTT.

This clone was found a few times. The chain couples TRBV7-2 to TRBJ1-2, with 8 bases aligning to TRBD1. Looked up from germline, CDR1 is SGHTA and CDR2 is FQGNSA. The J segment lost 4 bases and the V segment lost 4 bases, leaving 11 bases of the junction unmatched. The CDR3 is 16 residues long. The CDR3 sequence is CASSSARDRTTYGYTF. DNA of the CDR3: TGTGCCAGCAGCTCCGCCCGGGACAGGACGACCTATGGCTACACCTTC.

The chain employs TRBV30 and TRBJ2-7, with D possibly TRBD1 on 6 matching bases. Germline loops: CDR1 GTSNPN, CDR2 SVGIG (reference sequence). This CDR3 comprises 16 residues. Trimming left V 2 bases short and J 3 bases short, with 20 bases between. The CDR3 here is CAWSPRAMAGDYEQYF. In nucleotides, the CDR3 is TGTGCCTGGAGTCCCAGGGCTATGGCAGGGGACTACGAGCAGTACTTC.

This clone has just a few counts. The chain joins TRBV28 to TRBJ1-2; no reliable D call. Trimming left V 1 base short and J 2 bases short, with 11 bases between. CDR3 length: 15 residues. The germline V gene has CDR1 MDHEN and CDR2 SYDVKM. The CDR3, as DNA: TGTGCCAGCAGTTTATTTGTTCGAGCGAACTATGGCTACACCTTC. This sequence encodes CASSLFVRANYGYTF.

CDR3 bases: TGTGCCAGCAGCTTAGTGGGCAGCCCTGACCTCCACTTT. This encodes CASSLVGSPDLHF. The chain carries TRBV7-9 and TRBJ1-6; D is unclear. Per the germline V gene, CDR1 is SEHNR and CDR2 is FQNEAQ (reference sequence). The CDR3 extends over 13 amino acids. V was pared by 1 base and J by 15 bases, with 13 bases between.

The chain carries TRBV6-5 and TRBJ2-7; the match to TRBD2 covers 9 bases. With 7 bases clipped from V and 7 bases from J, the junction kept 5 bases outside the gene matches. CDR1 is MNHEY, CDR2 SVGAGI, per germline. The CDR3 contains 12 residues. In DNA, the CDR3 is TGTGCCAGCACGGGACTAGCAAATGAGCAGTACTTC. Encoded protein: CASTGLANEQYF.

V usage is TRBV6-5 and J usage is TRBJ1-1, with no clear D. CDR1 and CDR2 from the germline V gene are MNHEY and SVGAGI. This CDR3 is 12 amino acids long. The V gene lost 6 bases and the J gene lost 1 base, with 6 bases spanning the gap. The CDR3, as DNA: TGTGCCAGCAGGTCGGGGAACACTGAAGCTTTCTTT. Protein: CASRSGNTEAFF.

V gene TRBV10-3 combines with J gene TRBJ1-5; possibly TRBD1 for D (6 bases). The CDR3 loop spans 13 amino acids. CDR1 is ENHRY, CDR2 SYGVKD, per germline. V dropped 8 bases and J dropped 5 bases, with 13 bases sitting between them. The CDR3 sequence is CAIGLTGDQPQHF. DNA of the CDR3: TGTGCCATCGGTTTGACAGGCGATCAGCCCCAGCATTTT.

The chain carries TRBV2 and TRBJ1-1, with D hard to call. V gave up 3 bases and J gave up 0 bases, with 8 bases separating them. Germline V gives CDR1 SNHLY, CDR2 FYNNEI. The CDR3 sequence is 14 residues long. CDR3: CASSDPGLNTEAFF. DNA for the CDR3: TGTGCCAGCAGTGACCCAGGCCTGAACACTGAAGCTTTCTTT. The full variable domain, its missing parts supplied by reference TRBV2 and TRBJ1-1, is EPEVTQTPSHQVTQMGQEVILRCVPISNHLYFYWYRQILGQKVEFLVSFYNNEISEKSEIFDDQFSVERPDGSNFTLKIRSTKLEDSAMYFCASSDPGLNTEAFFGQGTRLTVV.

This sequence joins TRBV11-2 and TRBJ2-3, with TRBD2 as a possible D gene (6 bases). V was pared by 3 bases and J by 3 bases, with 10 bases between. The CDR3 is 14 amino acids. Looked up from germline, CDR1 is SGHAT and CDR2 is FQNNGV. The CDR3 bases are TGTGCCAGCAGCTTCCAGGGACTGACAGATACGCAGTATTTT. Its translation is CASSFQGLTDTQYF.

The chain combines TRBV28 with TRBJ1-6, with a tentative D call TRBD1 (6 bases). The CDR3 totals 15 residues. Germline V CDR1 and CDR2: MDHEN, SYDVKM. The V end was cut by 2 bases, the J end by 7 bases, with 12 bases between. CDR3 loop: CASSLGGQDNSPLHF. The CDR3 DNA is TGTGCCAGCAGTTTAGGGGGACAAGACAATTCACCCCTCCACTTT.

This clone was detected a few times. The rearrangement links TRBV4-1 to TRBJ1-5; TRBD1 might be the D (5 bases). The CDR3 length is 16 residues. Germline assignment: CDR1 MGHRA and CDR2 YSYEKL. V was trimmed by 0 bases and J by 0 bases, leaving 9 bases between them. The DNA of the CDR3 is TGCGCCAGCAGCCAAGAGACAGCTCATAGCAATCAGCCCCAGCATTTT. Translated: CASSQETAHSNQPQHF.

The V and J genes are TRBV9 and TRBJ2-5; 7 bases match TRBD1. After removal of 4 bases from V and 5 bases from J, the junction contained 14 bases not matched to a gene. Germline values: CDR1 SGDLS, CDR2 YYNGEE. This CDR3 is 16 amino acids long. Here the CDR3 reads CASSLSVVGGRETQYF. For the CDR3, the DNA is TGTGCCAGCAGCCTATCTGTGGTAGGGGGCAGGGAGACCCAGTACTTC.